The present T cell receptor beta chain was sequenced within a study of T cells expressing NK-cell markers. Study-wide background: Sorted CD3+CD56+NKG2C+, CD3+CD56+NKG2C- and CD3+CD56-NKG2C+ T cells provided the TCR beta repertoires. Serological testing identified most of the eight sequenced donors as HCMV-seropositive and one as seronegative. Broader study findings: Dominant NKG2C+ clonotypes made up roughly 1.0-8% of CD8+ T cells in roughly six donors. Whether expanded NKG2C+ T cell clones were HCMV-specific remained unclear.

The CDR3 sequence is 19 residues long. Germline V lookup: CDR1 MNHEY, CDR2 SVGAGI. In regard to this clonotype: The antigen is undetermined.

Reanalyzing the 5' RACE reads, TCRdb keeps one entry per CDR3 protein, without DNA. Here the sample table reports 450,000 to 600,000 distinct CDR3 sequences. The source of this sequence is a man between 18 and 29 years old in good health. The material sequenced was blood T cells: a sorted CD56 or NKG2C T cell subset, CD4+ or CD8+ T cells, or bulk PBMC T cells (not recorded which). The J gene is TRBJ2-2, the V gene TRBV6-5; the TCRdb D gene call, TRBD1, has no DNA to confirm it. CDR3 protein: CASSSRPRGREADTGELFF.